The rows below give T cell receptor beta chains drawn from one sample of a study of blood T cell repertoires in COVID-19. Assay: immunoSEQ multiplex PCR; the TCRdb copy retains only in-frame clones and omits some. Among 140,000 to 150,000 clones, approximately 90% were seen once, and the ten largest hold around 1.6%. Specimen: peripheral blood. Source of these receptors: a human donor in a cohort sampled during active COVID-19. The CDR3 runs from the conserved cysteine through the conserved F or W. The D gene is left open where the match is weak. Clone size is stated in some rows and not others, as once, few, many or a class when expanded.

-	TRBD1	14	TRBV4-1	TRBJ1-1	TGCGCCAGCAGCCAAGGGGACAGAGGAACTGAAGCTTTCTTT	CASSQGDRGTEAFF
-	-	15	TRBV5-1	TRBJ2-1	TGCGCCAGCAGCTTAGGGCCAGGGGACTACAATGAGCAGTTCTTC	CASSLGPGDYNEQFF
-	TRBD1	15	TRBV10-3	TRBJ2-2	TGTGCCATCGCAGACAGGGGGCGGCAAGGCGGGGAGCTGTTTTTT	CAIADRGRQGGELFF
-	TRBD1	15	TRBV6-5	TRBJ2-7	TGTGCCAGCAGTTACTCAAGGACAGGGGTCTACGAGCAGTACTTC	CASSYSRTGVYEQYF
-	-	13	TRBV30	TRBJ1-1	TGTGCCTGGAGTGCTGACAGCAGCCTTGAAGCTTTCTTT	CAWSADSSLEAFF
-	TRBD1	15	TRBV18	TRBJ1-1	TGTGCCAGCTCACCCACGACAGGGGGGGACACTGAAGCTTTCTTT	CASSPTTGGDTEAFF
-	-	16	TRBV7-2	TRBJ2-7	TGTGCCAGCAGCTTGGGGTCTCTGGACTATACCTACGAGCAGTACTTC	CASSLGSLDYTYEQYF
-	TRBD1	15	TRBV27	TRBJ1-4	TGTGCCAGCAGTTTACGGGACAGCAATAATGAAAAACTGTTTTTT	CASSLRDSNNEKLFF
-	-	13	TRBV12-3/TRBV12-4	TRBJ1-6	TGTGCCAGCAGTTTTGCGGCTAATTCACCCCTCCACTTT	CASSFAANSPLHF
-	-	14	TRBV19	TRBJ2-7	TGTGCCAGTAGTGCCCGGACATATTCCTACGAGCAGTACTTC	CASSARTYSYEQYF
once	-	16	TRBV5-1	TRBJ1-1	TGCGCCAGCAGCTGGGCTCAGGGCGGATACAACACTGAAGCTTTCTTT	CASSWAQGGYNTEAFF
-	-	16	TRBV18	TRBJ2-3	TGTGCCAGCTCATCAACAACGCTCCCTAGCACAGATACGCAGTATTTT	CASSSTTLPSTDTQYF
-	-	14	TRBV6-5	TRBJ2-7	TGTGCCAGCAGCCGAATTGGGGGGAACTACGAGCAGTACTTC	CASSRIGGNYEQYF
-	-	14	TRBV5-6	TRBJ1-1	TGTGCCAGCAGCTGGGGGCTAACGAACACTGAAGCTTTCTTT	CASSWGLTNTEAFF
-	-	16	TRBV4-2	TRBJ1-3	TGTGCCAGCAGCCAAGATAGGCGGGGGGGAGGAAACACCATATATTTT	CASSQDRRGGGNTIYF
-	-	13	TRBV7-9	TRBJ1-1	TGTGCCAGCAGCATACAGATGAACACTGAAGCTTTCTTT	CASSIQMNTEAFF
-	TRBD1	20	TRBV11-3	TRBJ2-3	TGTGCCAGCAGCCCCCCCCGCCTTTCATGGACAGGGGCGAACACAGATACGCAGTATTTT	CASSPPRLSWTGANTDTQYF
-	TRBD1	18	TRBV7-9	TRBJ1-2	TGTGCCAGCAGCCCCCGGACAGGGAGGACGTTGTTGGGGTATGGCTACACCTTC	CASSPRTGRTLLGYGYTF
-	TRBD1	14	TRBV19	TRBJ1-4	TGTGCCAGTAGCCCGGAAGGCAGGGGGGAAAAACTGTTTTTT	CASSPEGRGEKLFF
-	TRBD1	16	TRBV18	TRBJ1-4	TGTGCCAGCTCACCAACCAGGACAGGGGTGAATGAAAAACTGTTTTTT	CASSPTRTGVNEKLFF
-	-	18	TRBV7-8	TRBJ1-3	TGTGCCAGCAGCTTTTCGAGGCGCCCTAGGCGCTCTGGAAACACCATATATTTT	CASSFSRRPRRSGNTIYF
-	TRBD1	13	TRBV7-9	TRBJ1-2	TGTGCCAGCAGCCCCCAGGGGGCGCAAGGCTACACCTTC	CASSPQGAQGYTF
medium-sized	-	15	TRBV6-4	TRBJ1-6	TGTGCCAGCAGAGACACAGGGAGCGACAATTCACCCCTCCACTTT	CASRDTGSDNSPLHF
-	-	15	TRBV4-3	TRBJ2-7	TGCGCCAGCAGCCAAGAGACAGGACAACCCTACGAGCAGTACTTC	CASSQETGQPYEQYF
-	TRBD1	15	TRBV10-3	TRBJ1-1	TGTGCCATCAGTGTGGGGGGACAGCCGGGGACTGAAGCTTTCTTT	CAISVGGQPGTEAFF
-	TRBD1	15	TRBV7-2	TRBJ2-3	TGTGCCAGCAGCACCGACAGGGGTCAAGCAGATACGCAGTATTTT	CASSTDRGQADTQYF
-	-	12	TRBV5-4	TRBJ1-2	TGTGCCAGCAGCTTGCGGCAGGGTGGCTACACCTTC	CASSLRQGGYTF
-	TRBD1	14	TRBV5-4	TRBJ2-5	TGTGCCAGCAGTAACCGGGACAGGGCAGAGACCCAGTACTTC	CASSNRDRAETQYF
-	TRBD1	21	TRBV3-1/TRBV3-2	TRBJ2-3	TGTGCCAGCAGCGCTAGAAAAAAACCAGAACCGGGACAGGTCGACACAGATACGCAGTATTTT	CASSARKKPEPGQVDTDTQYF
-	-	15	TRBV7-6	TRBJ1-2	TGTGCCAGCAGCTCGGGGGGGGGCGCCCGGTATGGCTACACCTTC	CASSSGGGARYGYTF
-	TRBD1	14	TRBV2	TRBJ2-7	TGTGCCGGAAAGGGGACAGGGGGTTACCACGAGCAGTACTTC	CAGKGTGGYHEQYF
-	-	13	TRBV30	TRBJ1-2	TGTGCCTGGAGTGTTATGACATTCGGTGGCTACACCTTC	CAWSVMTFGGYTF
-	TRBD2	16	TRBV2	TRBJ2-1	TGTGCCAGCAGTGACTCGGCTAGCGGGGGAACAAATGAGCAGTTCTTC	CASSDSASGGTNEQFF
-	-	14	TRBV7-2	TRBJ1-2	TGTGCCAGCAGCCTGGACTTAACTAACTATGGCTACACCTTC	CASSLDLTNYGYTF
-	-	12	TRBV5-6	TRBJ1-2	TGTGCCAGCAGCTTGTGGAGGGGCGGCTACACCTTC	CASSLWRGGYTF
-	-	12	TRBV20-1	TRBJ1-5	TGCAGTGCTAGTAGCACTGATCAGCCCCAGCATTTT	CSASSTDQPQHF
-	-	13	TRBV9	TRBJ1-1	TGTGCCAGCAGCACCTCGGGGTACACTGAAGCTTTCTTT	CASSTSGYTEAFF
-	TRBD1	14	TRBV30	TRBJ2-7	TGTGCCTGGAGTGTAAAGGGGGCGAGCTACGAGCAGTACTTC	CAWSVKGASYEQYF
-	TRBD1	14	TRBV29-1	TRBJ1-2	TGCAGCGTTGATAGGACAGGGGCTAACTATGGCTACACCTTC	CSVDRTGANYGYTF
-	-	14	TRBV28	TRBJ2-1	TGTGCCAGCAGTTGGACACAGGGTAGCAATGAGCAGTTCTTC	CASSWTQGSNEQFF
-	-	16	TRBV18	TRBJ1-4	TGTGCCAGCTCCCCCTCCCCGCTCACTATCTCTGAAAAACTGTTTTTT	CASSPSPLTISEKLFF
-	-	18	TRBV6-2/TRBV6-3	TRBJ2-3	TGTGCCAGCAGTTACCCCTCGGGGGAGGGGTGGGGGCAAGATACGCAGTATTTT	CASSYPSGEGWGQDTQYF
-	-	14	TRBV4-3	TRBJ1-2	TGCGCCAGCAGCCACCCGGGGGTAGACTATGGCTACACCTTC	CASSHPGVDYGYTF
-	TRBD1	11	TRBV6-5	TRBJ2-7	TGTGCCAGCAAAGACAGGGAGGAGCAGTACTTC	CASKDREEQYF
-	TRBD2	15	TRBV30	TRBJ2-3	TGTGCCTGGAGTGCGACTAGCGGGGGGGCAGATACGCAGTATTTT	CAWSATSGGADTQYF